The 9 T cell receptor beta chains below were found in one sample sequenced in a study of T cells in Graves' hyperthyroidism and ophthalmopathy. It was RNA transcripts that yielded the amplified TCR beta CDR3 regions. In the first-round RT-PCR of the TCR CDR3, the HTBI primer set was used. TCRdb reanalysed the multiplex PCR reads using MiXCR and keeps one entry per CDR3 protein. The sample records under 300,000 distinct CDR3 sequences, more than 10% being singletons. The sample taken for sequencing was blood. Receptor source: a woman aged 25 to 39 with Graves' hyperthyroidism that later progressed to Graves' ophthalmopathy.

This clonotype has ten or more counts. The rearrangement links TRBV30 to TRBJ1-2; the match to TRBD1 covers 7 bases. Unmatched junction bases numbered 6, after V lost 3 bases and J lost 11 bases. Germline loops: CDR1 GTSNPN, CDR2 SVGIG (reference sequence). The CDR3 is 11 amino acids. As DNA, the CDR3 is TGTGCCTGGAGCCCGCGGGACAGATACACCTTC. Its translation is CAWSPRDRYTF. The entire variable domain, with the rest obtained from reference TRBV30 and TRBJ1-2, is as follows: SQTIHQWPATLVQPVGSPLSLECTVEGTSNPNLYWYRQAAGRGLQLLFYSVGIGQISSEVPQNLSASRPQDRQFILSSKKLLLSDSGFYLCAWSPRDRYTFGSGTRLTVV.

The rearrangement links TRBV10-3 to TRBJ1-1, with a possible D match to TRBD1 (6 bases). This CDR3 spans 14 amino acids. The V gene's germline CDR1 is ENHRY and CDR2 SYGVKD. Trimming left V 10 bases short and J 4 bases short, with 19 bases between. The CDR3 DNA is TGTGCCACTATAGGGCCCAAGGGGGGCACTGAAGCTTTCTTT. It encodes CATIGPKGGTEAFF.

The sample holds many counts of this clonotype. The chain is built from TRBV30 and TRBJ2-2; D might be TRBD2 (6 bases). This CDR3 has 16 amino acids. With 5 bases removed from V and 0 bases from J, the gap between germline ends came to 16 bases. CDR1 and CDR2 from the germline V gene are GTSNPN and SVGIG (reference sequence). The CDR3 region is CAWEGGKSSNTGELFF. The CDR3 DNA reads TGTGCCTGGGAAGGCGGGAAATCGTCGAACACCGGGGAGCTGTTTTTT.

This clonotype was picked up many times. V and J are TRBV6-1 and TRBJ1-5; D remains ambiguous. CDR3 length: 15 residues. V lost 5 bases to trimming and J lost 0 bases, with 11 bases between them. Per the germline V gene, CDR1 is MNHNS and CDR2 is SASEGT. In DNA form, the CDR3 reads TGTGCCAGCAGTCCGGAGGGCCGTAGCAATCAGCCCCAGCATTTT. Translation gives CASSPEGRSNQPQHF.

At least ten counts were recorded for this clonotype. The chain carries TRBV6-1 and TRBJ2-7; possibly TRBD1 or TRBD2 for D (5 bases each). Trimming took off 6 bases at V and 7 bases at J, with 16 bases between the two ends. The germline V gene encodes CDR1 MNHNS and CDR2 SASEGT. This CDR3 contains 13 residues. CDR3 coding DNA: TGTGCCAGCAGCGGGGCGTGGTTGGAAGAGCAGTACTTC. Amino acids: CASSGAWLEEQYF.

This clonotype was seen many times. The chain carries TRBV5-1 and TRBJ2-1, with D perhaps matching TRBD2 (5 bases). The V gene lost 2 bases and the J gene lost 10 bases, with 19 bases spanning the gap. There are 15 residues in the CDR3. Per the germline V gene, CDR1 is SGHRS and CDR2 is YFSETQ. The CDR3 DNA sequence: TGCGCCAGCAGCTTCGAGGGAGCCCCTATTGACGAGCAGTTCTTC. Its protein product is CASSFEGAPIDEQFF.

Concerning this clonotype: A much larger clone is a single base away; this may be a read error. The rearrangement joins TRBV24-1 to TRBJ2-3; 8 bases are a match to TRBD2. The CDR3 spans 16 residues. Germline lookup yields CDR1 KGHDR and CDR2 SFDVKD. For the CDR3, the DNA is TGTGCCATCAGTGAAGCGGGAGTGGGTCGAGTAGATACGCAGTATTTT. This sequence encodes CAISEAGVGRVDTQYF.

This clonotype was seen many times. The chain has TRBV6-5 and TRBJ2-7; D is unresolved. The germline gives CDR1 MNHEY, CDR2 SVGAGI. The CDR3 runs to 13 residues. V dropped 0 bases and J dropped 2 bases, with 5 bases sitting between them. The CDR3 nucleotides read TGTGCCAGCAGTTACTCGGGCACCTACGAGCAGTACTTC. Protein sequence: CASSYSGTYEQYF.

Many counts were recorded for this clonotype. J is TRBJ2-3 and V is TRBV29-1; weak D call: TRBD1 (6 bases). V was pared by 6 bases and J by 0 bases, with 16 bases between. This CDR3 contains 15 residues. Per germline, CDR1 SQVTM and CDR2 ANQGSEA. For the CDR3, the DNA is TGCAGCGTCCTGGGGGCGGCTTCTAGCACAGATACGCAGTATTTT. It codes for CSVLGAASSTDTQYF.